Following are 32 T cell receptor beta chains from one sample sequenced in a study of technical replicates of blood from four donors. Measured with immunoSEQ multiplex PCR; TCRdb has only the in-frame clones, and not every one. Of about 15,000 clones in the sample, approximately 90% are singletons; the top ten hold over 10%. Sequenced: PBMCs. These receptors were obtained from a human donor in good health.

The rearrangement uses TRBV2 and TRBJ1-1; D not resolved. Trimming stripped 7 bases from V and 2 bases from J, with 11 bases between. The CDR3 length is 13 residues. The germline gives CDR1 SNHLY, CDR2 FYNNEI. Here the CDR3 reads CASTSEENTEAFF. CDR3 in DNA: TGTGCCAGCACTAGCGAAGAAAACACTGAAGCTTTCTTT. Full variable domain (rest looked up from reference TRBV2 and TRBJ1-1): EPEVTQTPSHQVTQMGQEVILRCVPISNHLYFYWYRQILGQKVEFLVSFYNNEISEKSEIFDDQFSVERPDGSNFTLKIRSTKLEDSAMYFCASTSEENTEAFFGQGTRLTVV.

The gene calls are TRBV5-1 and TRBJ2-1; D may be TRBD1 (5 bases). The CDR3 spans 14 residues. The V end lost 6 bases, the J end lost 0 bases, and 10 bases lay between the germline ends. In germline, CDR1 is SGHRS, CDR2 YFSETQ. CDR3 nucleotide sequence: TGCGCCAGCAAACCAGGGTCCTCCTACAATGAGCAGTTCTTC. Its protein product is CASKPGSSYNEQFF.

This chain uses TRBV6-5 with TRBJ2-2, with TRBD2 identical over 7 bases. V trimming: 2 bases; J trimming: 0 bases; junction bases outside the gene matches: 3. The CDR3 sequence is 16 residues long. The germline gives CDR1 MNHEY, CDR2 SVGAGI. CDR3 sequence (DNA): TGTGCCAGCAGTTACACCGGGACTACGAACACCGGGGAGCTGTTTTTT. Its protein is CASSYTGTTNTGELFF.

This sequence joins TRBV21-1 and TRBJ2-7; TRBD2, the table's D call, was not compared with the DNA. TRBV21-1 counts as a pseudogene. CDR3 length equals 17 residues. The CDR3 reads CASSTGTSGLVTYEQYF. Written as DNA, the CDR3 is TGTGCCAGCAGCACCGGGACTAGCGGTTTAGTCACCTACGAGCAGTACTTC.

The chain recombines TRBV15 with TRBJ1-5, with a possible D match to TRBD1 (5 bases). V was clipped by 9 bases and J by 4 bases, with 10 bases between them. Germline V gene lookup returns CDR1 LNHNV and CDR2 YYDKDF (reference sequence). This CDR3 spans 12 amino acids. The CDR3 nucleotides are TGTGCCACACAGGTGATTAATCAGCCCCAGCATTTT. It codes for CATQVINQPQHF.

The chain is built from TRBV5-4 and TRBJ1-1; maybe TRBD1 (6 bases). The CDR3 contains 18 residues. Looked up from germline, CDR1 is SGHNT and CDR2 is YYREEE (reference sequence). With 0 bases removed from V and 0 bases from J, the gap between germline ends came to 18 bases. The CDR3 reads CASSLVAGVLDLNTEAFF. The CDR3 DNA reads TGTGCCAGCAGCTTGGTGGCAGGGGTATTAGATTTGAACACTGAAGCTTTCTTT.

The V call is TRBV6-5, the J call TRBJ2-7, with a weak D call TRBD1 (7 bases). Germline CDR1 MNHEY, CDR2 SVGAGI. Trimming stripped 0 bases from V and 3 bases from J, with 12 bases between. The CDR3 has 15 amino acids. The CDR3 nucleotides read TGTGCCAGCAGTTACTCGGAGGGACAGAGCTACGAGCAGTACTTC. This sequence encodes CASSYSEGQSYEQYF.

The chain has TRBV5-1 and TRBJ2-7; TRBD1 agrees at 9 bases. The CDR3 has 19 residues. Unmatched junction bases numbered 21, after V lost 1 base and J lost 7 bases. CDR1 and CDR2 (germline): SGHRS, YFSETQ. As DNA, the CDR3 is TGCGCCAGCAGCTTGCCTACAGGGGGCCTAACTCCGGATCACGGGGAGCAGTACTTC. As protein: CASSLPTGGLTPDHGEQYF.

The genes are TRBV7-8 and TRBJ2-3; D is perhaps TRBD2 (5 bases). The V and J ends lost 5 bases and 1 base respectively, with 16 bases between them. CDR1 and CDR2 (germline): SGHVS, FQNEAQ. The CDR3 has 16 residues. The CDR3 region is CASSPRSGEGTDTQYF. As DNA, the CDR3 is TGTGCCAGCAGCCCCCGCAGCGGAGAGGGCACAGATACGCAGTATTTT.

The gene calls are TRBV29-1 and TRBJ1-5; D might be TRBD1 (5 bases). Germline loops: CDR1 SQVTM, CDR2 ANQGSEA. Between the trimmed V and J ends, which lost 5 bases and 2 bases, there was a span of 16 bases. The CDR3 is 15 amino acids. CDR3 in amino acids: CSVSEGLLGNQPQHF. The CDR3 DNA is TGCAGCGTTTCAGAGGGACTGCTAGGCAATCAGCCCCAGCATTTT. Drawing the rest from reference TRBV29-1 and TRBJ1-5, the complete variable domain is SAVISQKPSRDICQRGTSLTIQCQVDSQVTMMFWYRQQPGQSLTLIATANQGSEATYESGFVIDKFPISRPNLTFSTLTVSNMSPEDSSIYLCSVSEGLLGNQPQHFGDGTRLSIL.

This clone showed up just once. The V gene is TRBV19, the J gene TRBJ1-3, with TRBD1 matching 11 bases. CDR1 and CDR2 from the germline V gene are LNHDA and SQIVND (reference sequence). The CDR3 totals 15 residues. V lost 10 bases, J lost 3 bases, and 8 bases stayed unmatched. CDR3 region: CATSGTGGRGNTIYF. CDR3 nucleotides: TGTGCCACGTCCGGGACAGGGGGACGTGGAAACACCATATATTTT.

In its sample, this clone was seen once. The DNA of the CDR3 is TGCGCCAGCAGCTCGGGACAGGGGACGGGGGGCTACACCTTC. Translation: CASSSGQGTGGYTF. V usage is TRBV5-1 and J usage is TRBJ1-2; TRBD1 matches 10 bases. V was clipped by 3 bases and J by 8 bases; unmatched bases: 7. Germline V CDR1 and CDR2: SGHRS, YFSETQ. This CDR3 has 14 amino acids.

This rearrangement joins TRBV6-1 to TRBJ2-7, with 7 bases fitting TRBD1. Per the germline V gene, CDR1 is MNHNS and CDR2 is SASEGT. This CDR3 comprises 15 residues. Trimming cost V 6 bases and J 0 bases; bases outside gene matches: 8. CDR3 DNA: TGTGCCAGCAGCCCTGGACAGGACCCCTCCTACGAGCAGTACTTC. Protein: CASSPGQDPSYEQYF.

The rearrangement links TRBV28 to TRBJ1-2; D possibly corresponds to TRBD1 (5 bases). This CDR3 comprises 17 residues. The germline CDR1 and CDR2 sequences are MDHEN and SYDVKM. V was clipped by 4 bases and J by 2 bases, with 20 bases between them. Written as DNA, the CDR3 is TGTGCCAGCAGTTGGGGGGGAGGTCTCGGTTCCAACTATGGCTACACCTTC. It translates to CASSWGGGLGSNYGYTF.

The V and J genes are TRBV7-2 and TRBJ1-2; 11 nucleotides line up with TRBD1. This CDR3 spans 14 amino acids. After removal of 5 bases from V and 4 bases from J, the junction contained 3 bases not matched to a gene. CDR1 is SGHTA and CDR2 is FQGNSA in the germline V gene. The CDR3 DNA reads TGTGCCAGCAGCGAGGGACAGGGGGGCTATGGCTACACCTTC. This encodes CASSEGQGGYGYTF.

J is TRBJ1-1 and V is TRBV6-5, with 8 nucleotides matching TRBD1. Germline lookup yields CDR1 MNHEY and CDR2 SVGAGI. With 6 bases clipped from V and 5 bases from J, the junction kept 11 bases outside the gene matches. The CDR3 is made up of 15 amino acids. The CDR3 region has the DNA TGTGCCAGCAGCCTTACAGGGGGGGCAATTACTGAAGCTTTCTTT. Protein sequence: CASSLTGGAITEAFF.

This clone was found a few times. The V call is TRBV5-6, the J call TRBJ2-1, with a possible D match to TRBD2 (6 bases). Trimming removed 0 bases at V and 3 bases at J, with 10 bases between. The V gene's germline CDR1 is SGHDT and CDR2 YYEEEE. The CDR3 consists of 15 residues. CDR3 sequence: CASSLGSSVYNEQFF. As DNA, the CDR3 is TGTGCCAGCAGCTTGGGGTCTAGCGTCTACAATGAGCAGTTCTTC. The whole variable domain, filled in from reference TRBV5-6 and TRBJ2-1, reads DAGVTQSPTHLIKTRGQQVTLRCSPKSGHDTVSWYQQALGQGPQFIFQYYEEEERQRGNFPDRFSGHQFPNYSSELNVNALLLGDSALYLCASSLGSSVYNEQFFGPGTRLTVL.

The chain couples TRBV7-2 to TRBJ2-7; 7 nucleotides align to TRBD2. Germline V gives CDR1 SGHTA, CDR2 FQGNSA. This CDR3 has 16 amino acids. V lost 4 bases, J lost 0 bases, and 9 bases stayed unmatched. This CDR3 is CASSWPQASGSYEQYF. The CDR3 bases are TGTGCCAGCAGCTGGCCGCAGGCTAGCGGCTCCTACGAGCAGTACTTC.

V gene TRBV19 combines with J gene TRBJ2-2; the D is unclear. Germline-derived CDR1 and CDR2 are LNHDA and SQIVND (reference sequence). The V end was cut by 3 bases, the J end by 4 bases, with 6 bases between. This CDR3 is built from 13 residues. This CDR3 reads CASSIISTGELFF. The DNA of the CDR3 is TGTGCCAGTAGTATTATCTCCACCGGGGAGCTGTTTTTT.

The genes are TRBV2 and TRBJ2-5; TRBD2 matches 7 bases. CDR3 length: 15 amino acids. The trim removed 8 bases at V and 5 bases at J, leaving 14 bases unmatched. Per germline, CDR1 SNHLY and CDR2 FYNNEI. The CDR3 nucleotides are TGTGCCAGCGGGCGGGGGTTTTTTTCTGCGGAGACCCAGTACTTC. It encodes CASGRGFFSAETQYF. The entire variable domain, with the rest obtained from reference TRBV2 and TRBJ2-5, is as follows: EPEVTQTPSHQVTQMGQEVILRCVPISNHLYFYWYRQILGQKVEFLVSFYNNEISEKSEIFDDQFSVERPDGSNFTLKIRSTKLEDSAMYFCASGRGFFSAETQYFGPGTRLLVL.

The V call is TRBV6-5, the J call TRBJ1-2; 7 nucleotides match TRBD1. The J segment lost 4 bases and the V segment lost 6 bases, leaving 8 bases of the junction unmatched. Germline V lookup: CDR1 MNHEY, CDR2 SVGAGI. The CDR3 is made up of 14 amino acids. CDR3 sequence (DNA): TGTGCCAGCAGAACGACAGGGTGGAGCTATGGCTACACCTTC. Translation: CASRTTGWSYGYTF.

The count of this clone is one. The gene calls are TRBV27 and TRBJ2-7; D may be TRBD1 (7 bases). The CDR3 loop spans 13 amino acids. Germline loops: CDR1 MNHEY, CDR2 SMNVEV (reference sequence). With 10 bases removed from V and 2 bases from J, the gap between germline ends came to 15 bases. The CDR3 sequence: CATQQGGTYEQYF. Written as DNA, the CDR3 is TGTGCCACCCAGCAGGGGGGAACCTACGAGCAGTACTTC.

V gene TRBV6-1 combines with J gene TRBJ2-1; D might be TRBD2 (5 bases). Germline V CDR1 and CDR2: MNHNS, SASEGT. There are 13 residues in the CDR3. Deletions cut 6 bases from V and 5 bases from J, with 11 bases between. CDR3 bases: TGTGCCAGCAGAGAGGGTCCGCACAATGAGCAGTTCTTC. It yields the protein CASREGPHNEQFF.

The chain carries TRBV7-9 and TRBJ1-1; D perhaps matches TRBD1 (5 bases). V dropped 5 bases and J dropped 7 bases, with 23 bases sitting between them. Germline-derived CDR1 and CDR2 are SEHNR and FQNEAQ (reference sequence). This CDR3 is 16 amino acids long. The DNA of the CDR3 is TGTGCCAGCAGCCTCCGCGCGGATCTCCGGACAAATGAAGCTTTCTTT. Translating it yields CASSLRADLRTNEAFF.

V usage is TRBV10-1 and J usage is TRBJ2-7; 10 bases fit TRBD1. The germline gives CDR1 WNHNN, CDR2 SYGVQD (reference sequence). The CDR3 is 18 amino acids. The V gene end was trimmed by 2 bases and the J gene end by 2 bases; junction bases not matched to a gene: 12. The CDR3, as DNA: TGCGCCAGCAGTGAGACCAGGAGCGGGACAGGGGAAACCTACGAGCAGTACTTC. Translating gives CASSETRSGTGETYEQYF.

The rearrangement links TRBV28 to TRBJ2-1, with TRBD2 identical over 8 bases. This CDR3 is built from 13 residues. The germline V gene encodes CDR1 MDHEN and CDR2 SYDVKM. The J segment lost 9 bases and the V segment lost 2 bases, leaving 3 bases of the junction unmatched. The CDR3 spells CASSLGLAGEQFF. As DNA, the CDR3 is TGTGCCAGCAGTTTAGGACTAGCAGGTGAGCAGTTCTTC.

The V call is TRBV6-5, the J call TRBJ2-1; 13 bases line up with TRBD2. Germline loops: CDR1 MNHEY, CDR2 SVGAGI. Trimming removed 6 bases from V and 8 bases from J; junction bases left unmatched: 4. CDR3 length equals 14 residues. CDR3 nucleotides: TGTGCCAGCAGATGGACTAGCGGGAGAGATGAGCAGTTCTTC. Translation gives CASRWTSGRDEQFF.

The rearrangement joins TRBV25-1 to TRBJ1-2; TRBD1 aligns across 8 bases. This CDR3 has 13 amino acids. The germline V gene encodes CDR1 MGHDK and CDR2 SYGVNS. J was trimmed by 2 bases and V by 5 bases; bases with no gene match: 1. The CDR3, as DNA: TGTGCCAGCAGTCGACAGGGGAACTATGGCTACACCTTC. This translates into CASSRQGNYGYTF.

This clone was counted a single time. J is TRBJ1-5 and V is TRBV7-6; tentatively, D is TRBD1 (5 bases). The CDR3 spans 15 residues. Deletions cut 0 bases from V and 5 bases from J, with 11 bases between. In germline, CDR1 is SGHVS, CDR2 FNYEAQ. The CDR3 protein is CASSLAEGAHQPQHF. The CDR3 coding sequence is TGTGCCAGCAGCTTAGCCGAAGGGGCGCATCAGCCCCAGCATTTT.

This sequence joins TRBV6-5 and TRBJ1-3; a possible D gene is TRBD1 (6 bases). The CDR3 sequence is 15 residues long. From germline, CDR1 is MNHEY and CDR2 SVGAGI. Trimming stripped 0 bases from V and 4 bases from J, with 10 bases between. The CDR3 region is CASSYSAGGGNTIYF. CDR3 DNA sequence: TGTGCCAGCAGTTACTCGGCGGGGGGCGGAAACACCATATATTTT.

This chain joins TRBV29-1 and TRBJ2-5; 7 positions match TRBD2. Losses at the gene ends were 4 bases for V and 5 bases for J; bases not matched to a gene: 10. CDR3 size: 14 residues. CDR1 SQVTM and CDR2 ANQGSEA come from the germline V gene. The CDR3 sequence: CSVVGSGGGETQYF. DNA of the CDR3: TGCAGCGTTGTGGGATCGGGAGGTGGGGAGACCCAGTACTTC.

The CDR3 region is CASSQPLSSGRTTYEQYF. Written as DNA, the CDR3 is TGCGCCAGCAGCCAACCTTTGTCTAGCGGGAGGACGACCTACGAGCAGTACTTC. The V gene is TRBV5-1, the J gene TRBJ2-7; 11 positions agree with TRBD2. With 4 bases clipped from V and 2 bases from J, the junction kept 14 bases outside the gene matches. CDR3 length: 18 amino acids. Germline V gene data show CDR1 as SGHRS and CDR2 as YFSETQ.